This T cell receptor (beta chain) was documented in a study of shared T cell receptors in the human thymus. Sequencing was performed with immunoSEQ multiplex PCR; in TCRdb, only in-frame clones are kept and a portion is missing. The sample yields under 850,000 clones, over 75% seen once. The CDR3 has 13 amino acids. With 6 bases clipped from V and 8 bases from J, the junction kept 9 bases outside the gene matches. CDR1 is MDHEN and CDR2 is SYDVKM in the germline V gene. The same data also went into a second study, on human thymus T cells. That investigation notes: Having surgery to correct congenital heart defects, healthy Finnish infants acted as the donors. Resections removed during corrective heart surgery provided the thymus tissue used. Blood and thymic repertoires both appeared biased in V and J gene usage. Unrelated individuals had highly overlapping thymic repertoires, as reported in related research.

What was sequenced was thymocytes. V usage is TRBV28 and J usage is TRBJ1-2, with 7 bases identical to TRBD1. The source is a boy younger than two with a congenital heart defect. CDR3 in amino acids: CASSWGQGDGYTF. CDR3 nucleotide sequence: TGTGCCAGCAGCTGGGGGCAGGGGGACGGCTACACCTTC.